A single sample is the source of the 9 T cell receptor beta chains below, sequenced in a study of Graves' ophthalmopathy and Graves' hyperthyroidism. RNA transcripts were the template, and TCR beta CDR3 regions were amplified from them. HTBI primers were used in a first-round RT-PCR, which preceded a second-round multiplex PCR. TCRdb reanalysed the multiplex PCR reads using MiXCR and keeps one entry per CDR3 protein. The repertoire includes roughly 300,000 distinct CDR3 sequences, roughly a sixth of them detected once, and roughly an eighth sits in the top ten. The sequencing input was peripheral blood. These receptors were collected from an adult man with Graves' ophthalmopathy.

This clonotype occurred many times. The chain carries TRBV30 and TRBJ2-7, with D possibly being TRBD1 (6 bases). The V end lost 0 bases, the J end lost 0 bases, and 18 bases lay between the germline ends. Per germline, CDR1 GTSNPN and CDR2 SVGIG (reference sequence). The CDR3 has 17 residues. The CDR3 sequence is CAWSVGPGHTSSYEQYF. Written as DNA, the CDR3 is TGTGCCTGGAGTGTTGGCCCGGGACACACCAGCTCCTACGAGCAGTACTTC.

This clonotype appeared many times. The chain combines TRBV12-3 or TRBV12-4 with TRBJ2-5; TRBD2 might be the D (5 bases). Trimming shortened V by 3 bases and J by 0 bases, and 11 bases separated the two germline ends. This CDR3 has 15 amino acids. As DNA, the CDR3 is TGTGCCAGCAGTTTTGGGCGGAGGTACCAAGAGACCCAGTACTTC. Amino acid sequence: CASSFGRRYQETQYF.

This clonotype was observed many times. The V call is TRBV6-6, the J call TRBJ1-1, with 9 bases identical to TRBD1. In germline, CDR1 is MNHNY, CDR2 SVGAGI (reference sequence). The CDR3 spans 20 residues. The V gene end was trimmed by 0 bases and the J gene end by 6 bases; junction bases not matched to a gene: 20. CDR3 in amino acids: CASSYSRDRVTTRTRAEAFF. In DNA, the CDR3 is TGTGCCAGCAGTTACTCGAGGGACAGGGTTACCACACGGACCCGGGCTGAAGCTTTCTTT.

This clonotype was observed many times. The CDR3 loop is CASSPQGGRTEAFF. Here the CDR3 DNA reads TGTGCCAGCAGCCCGCAGGGGGGAAGGACTGAAGCTTTCTTT. The chain couples TRBV7-3 to TRBJ1-1; 7 positions match TRBD1. The CDR3 is 14 residues long. Trimming at V came to 5 bases and at J to 5 bases, leaving 8 bases not matched to a gene. Germline V lookup: CDR1 SGHTA, CDR2 FQGTGA.

This clonotype was observed many times. This chain connects TRBV14 to TRBJ1-1; no firm D call. From germline, CDR1 is SGHDN and CDR2 FVKESK. CDR3 length: 13 residues. The V and J ends lost 0 bases and 3 bases respectively, with 5 bases between them. DNA for the CDR3: TGTGCCAGCAGCCAAGATCGGCACACTGAAGCTTTCTTT. This translates into CASSQDRHTEAFF.

This clonotype was counted at least ten times. The chain recombines TRBV19 with TRBJ1-5; D not resolved. The CDR3 sequence is 15 residues long. V was pared by 3 bases and J by 9 bases, with 18 bases between. Looked up from germline, CDR1 is LNHDA and CDR2 is SQIVND (reference sequence). DNA of the CDR3: TGTGCCAGTAGTATTTTGTCGGCAGGCAGGAGGCCCCAGCATTTT. Amino acid sequence: CASSILSAGRRPQHF.

Ten or more counts support this clonotype. CDR3 region: CASSLAGKTYEQYF. The CDR3 coding sequence is TGTGCCAGCAGTTTAGCAGGGAAGACCTACGAGCAGTACTTC. V usage is TRBV12-3 or TRBV12-4 and J usage is TRBJ2-7, with D hard to call. There are 14 residues in the CDR3. The V end lost 0 bases, the J end lost 2 bases, and 8 bases lay between the germline ends.

This clonotype appeared many times. The chain links TRBV12-3 or TRBV12-4 to TRBJ2-5, with D uncertain. V shed 6 bases and J shed 4 bases, with 6 bases lying between them. This CDR3 contains 11 residues. The CDR3 DNA follows: TGTGCCAGCAGAGTCACAGAGACCCAGTACTTC. Translated: CASRVTETQYF.

A note on this clonotype: The junction departs from the called germline gene at one end, perhaps through a read error. The rearrangement joins TRBV5-1 to TRBJ2-5; 7 bases are a match to TRBD1. The germline CDR1 and CDR2 sequences are SGHRS and YFSETQ. The CDR3 sequence is 14 residues long. The CDR3 coding sequence is TGCCCCAGCAGCTTGGGACAGCTCCAAGAGACCCAGTACTTC. Its translation is CPSSLGQLQETQYF.